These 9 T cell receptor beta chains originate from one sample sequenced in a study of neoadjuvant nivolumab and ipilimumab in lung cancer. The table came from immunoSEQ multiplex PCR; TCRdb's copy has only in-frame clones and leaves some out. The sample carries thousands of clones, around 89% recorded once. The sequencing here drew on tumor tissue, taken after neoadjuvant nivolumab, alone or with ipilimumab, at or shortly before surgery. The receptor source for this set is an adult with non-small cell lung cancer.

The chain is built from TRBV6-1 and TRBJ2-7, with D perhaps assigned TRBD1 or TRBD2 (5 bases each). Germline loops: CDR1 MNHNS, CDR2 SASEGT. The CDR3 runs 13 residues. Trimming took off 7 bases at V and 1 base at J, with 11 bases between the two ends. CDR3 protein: CASTGTVSYEQYF. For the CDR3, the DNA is TGTGCCAGCACCGGGACCGTTTCCTACGAGCAGTACTTC.

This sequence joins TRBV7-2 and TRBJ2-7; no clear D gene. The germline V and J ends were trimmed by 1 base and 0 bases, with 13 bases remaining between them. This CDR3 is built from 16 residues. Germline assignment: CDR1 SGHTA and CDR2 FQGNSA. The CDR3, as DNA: TGTGCCAGCAGCTTAGATAGGTCAGGAAGCTCCTACGAGCAGTACTTC. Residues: CASSLDRSGSSYEQYF.

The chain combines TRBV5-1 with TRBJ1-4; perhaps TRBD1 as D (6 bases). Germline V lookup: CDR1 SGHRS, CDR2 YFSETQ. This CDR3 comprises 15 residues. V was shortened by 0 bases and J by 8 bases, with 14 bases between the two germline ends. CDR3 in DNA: TGCGCCAGCAGCTTGGCTCGGGGGGCTGGAGAAAAACTGTTTTTT. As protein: CASSLARGAGEKLFF.

CDR3 region: CASSLAEFDQPQHF. The CDR3, as DNA: TGCGCCAGCAGCTTGGCCGAATTTGATCAGCCCCAGCATTTT. The chain uses TRBV5-1 and TRBJ1-5; no firm D call. The CDR3 length is 14 residues. V dropped 0 bases and J dropped 5 bases, with 9 bases sitting between them. Germline CDR1 and CDR2: SGHRS and YFSETQ.

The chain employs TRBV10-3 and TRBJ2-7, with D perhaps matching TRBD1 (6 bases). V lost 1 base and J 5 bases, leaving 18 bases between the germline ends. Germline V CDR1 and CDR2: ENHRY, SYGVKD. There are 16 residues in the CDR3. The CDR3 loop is CAISEFVDRQGDEQYF. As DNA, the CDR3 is TGTGCCATCAGTGAGTTCGTTGACAGGCAAGGGGACGAGCAGTACTTC.

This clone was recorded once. In nucleotides, the CDR3 is TGCGCCAGCAGCTTGTCCGGCATTACAGGGTGGGGAAACACCATATATTTT. Translating it yields CASSLSGITGWGNTIYF. V usage is TRBV5-1 and J usage is TRBJ1-3; D might be TRBD1 (6 bases). The CDR3 covers 17 residues. Per germline, CDR1 SGHRS and CDR2 YFSETQ. With 1 base removed from V and 4 bases from J, the gap between germline ends came to 18 bases.

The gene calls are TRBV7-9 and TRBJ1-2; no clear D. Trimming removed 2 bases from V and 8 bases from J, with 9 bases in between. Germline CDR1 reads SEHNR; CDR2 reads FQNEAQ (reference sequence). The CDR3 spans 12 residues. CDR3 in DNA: TGTGCCAGCAGCTTATCAGGAGACGGCTACACCTTC. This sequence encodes CASSLSGDGYTF.

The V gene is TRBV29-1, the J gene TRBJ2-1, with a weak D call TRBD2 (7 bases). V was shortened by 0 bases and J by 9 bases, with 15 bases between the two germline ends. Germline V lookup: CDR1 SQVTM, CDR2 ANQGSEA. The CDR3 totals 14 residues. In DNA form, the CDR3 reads TGCAGCGTTGAAGAAGGGGGGGTTTACGGTGAGCAGTTCTTC. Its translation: CSVEEGGVYGEQFF.

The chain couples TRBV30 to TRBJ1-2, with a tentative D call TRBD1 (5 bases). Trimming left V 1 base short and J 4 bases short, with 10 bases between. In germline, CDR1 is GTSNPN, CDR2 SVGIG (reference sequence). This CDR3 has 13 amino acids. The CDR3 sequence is CAWSEGPIYGYTF. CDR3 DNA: TGTGCCTGGAGTGAGGGACCGATCTATGGCTACACCTTC.